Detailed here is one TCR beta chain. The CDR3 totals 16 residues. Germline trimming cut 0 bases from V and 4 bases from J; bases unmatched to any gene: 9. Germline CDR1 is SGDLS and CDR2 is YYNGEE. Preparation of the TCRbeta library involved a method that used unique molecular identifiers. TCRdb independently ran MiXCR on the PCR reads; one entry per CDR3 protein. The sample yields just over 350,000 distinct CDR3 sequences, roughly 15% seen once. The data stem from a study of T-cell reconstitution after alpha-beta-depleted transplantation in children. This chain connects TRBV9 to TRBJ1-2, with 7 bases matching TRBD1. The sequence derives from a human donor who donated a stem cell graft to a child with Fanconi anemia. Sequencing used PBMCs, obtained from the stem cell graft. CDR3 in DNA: TGTGCCAGCAGCGTAGATGGGACAGCTACTCCCTATGGCTACACCTTC. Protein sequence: CASSVDGTATPYGYTF.